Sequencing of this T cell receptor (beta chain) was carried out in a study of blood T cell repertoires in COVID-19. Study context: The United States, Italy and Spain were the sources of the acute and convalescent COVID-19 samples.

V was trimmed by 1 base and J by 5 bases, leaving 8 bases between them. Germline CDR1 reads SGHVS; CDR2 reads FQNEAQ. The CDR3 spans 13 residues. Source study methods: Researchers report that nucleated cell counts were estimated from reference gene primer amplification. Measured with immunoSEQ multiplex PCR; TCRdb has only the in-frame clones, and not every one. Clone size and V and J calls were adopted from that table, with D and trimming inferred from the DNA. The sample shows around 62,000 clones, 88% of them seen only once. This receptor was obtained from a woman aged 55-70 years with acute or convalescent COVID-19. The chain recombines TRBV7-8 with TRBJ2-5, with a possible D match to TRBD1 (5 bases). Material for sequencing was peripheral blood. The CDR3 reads CASSLGGLETQYF. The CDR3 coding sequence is TGTGCCAGCAGCTTAGGGGGCCTGGAGACCCAGTACTTC.